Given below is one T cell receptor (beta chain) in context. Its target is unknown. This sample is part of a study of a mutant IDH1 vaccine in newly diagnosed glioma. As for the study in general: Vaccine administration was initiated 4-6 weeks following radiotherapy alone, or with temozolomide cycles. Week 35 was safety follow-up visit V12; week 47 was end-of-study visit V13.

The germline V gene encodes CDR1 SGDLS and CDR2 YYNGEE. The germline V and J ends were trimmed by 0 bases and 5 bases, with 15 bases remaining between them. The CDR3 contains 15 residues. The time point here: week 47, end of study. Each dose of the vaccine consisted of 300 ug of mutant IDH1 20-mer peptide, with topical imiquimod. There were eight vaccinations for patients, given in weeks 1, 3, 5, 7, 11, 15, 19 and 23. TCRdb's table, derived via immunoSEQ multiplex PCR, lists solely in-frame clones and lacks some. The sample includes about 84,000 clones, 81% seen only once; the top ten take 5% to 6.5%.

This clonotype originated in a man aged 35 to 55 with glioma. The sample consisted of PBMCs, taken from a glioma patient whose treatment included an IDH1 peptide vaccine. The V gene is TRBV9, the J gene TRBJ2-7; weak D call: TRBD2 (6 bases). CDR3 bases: TGTGCCAGCAGCGTAGGGTCCGGGACTTTACACGAGCAGTACTTC. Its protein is CASSVGSGTLHEQYF. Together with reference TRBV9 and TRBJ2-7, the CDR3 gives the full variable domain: DSGVTQTPKHLITATGQRVTLRCSPRSGDLSVYWYQQSLDQGLQFLIQYYNGEERAKGNILERFSAQQFPDLHSELNLSSLELGDSALYFCASSVGSGTLHEQYFGPGTRLTVT.